The 24 T cell receptor beta chains presented below share a single source sample, sequenced in a study of CD8 T cells in Susac syndrome. RNA was extracted with the RNeasy kit, and a quantity of roughly 0.45 to 1 ug was reverse transcribed using random hexamers. TCRdb re-analysed the immunoSEQ multiplex PCR reads in MiXCR, keeping a single row per CDR3 protein. This sample has a few hundred thousand distinct CDR3 sequences; roughly 85% occur once, and the top ten carry more than 0.09%. Sequenced material: CD8+ T cells from PBMCs. All receptors come from a human donor with multiple sclerosis.

V usage is TRBV19 and J usage is TRBJ2-1; TRBD2 agrees at 7 bases. V shed 3 bases, J shed 4 bases, and the junction held 6 bases outside the gene matches. This CDR3 is built from 15 residues. Per germline, CDR1 LNHDA and CDR2 SQIVND (reference sequence). CDR3 protein: CASSIGLAEYNEQFF. CDR3 coding DNA: TGTGCCAGTAGTATCGGCCTAGCGGAATACAATGAGCAGTTCTTC.

The V gene is TRBV6-1, the J gene TRBJ1-4, with TRBD1 identical over 8 bases. This CDR3 spans 15 amino acids. Germline V lookup: CDR1 MNHNS, CDR2 SASEGT. Trimming removed 5 bases from V and 3 bases from J; junction bases left unmatched: 5. Here the CDR3 reads CASSPGGGPNEKLFF. The CDR3 DNA follows: TGTGCCAGCAGTCCAGGGGGCGGACCTAATGAAAAACTGTTTTTT.

The rearrangement uses TRBV27 and TRBJ1-5; 7 nucleotides agree with TRBD1. The CDR3 has 15 amino acids. V lost 5 bases and J lost 3; bases outside the gene matches: 7. Germline V gene sequence: CDR1 MNHEY, CDR2 SMNVEV (reference sequence). The CDR3 sequence: CASSVAQGNNQPQHF. CDR3 DNA: TGTGCCAGCAGTGTCGCACAGGGGAACAATCAGCCCCAGCATTTT.

The V gene is TRBV15, the J gene TRBJ2-7; D assignment may be TRBD1 or TRBD2 (5 bases each). Germline loops: CDR1 LNHNV, CDR2 YYDKDF (reference sequence). Trimming pared 0 bases from V and 3 bases from J, leaving 9 bases between. The CDR3 spans 14 residues. The CDR3 coding sequence is TGTGCCACCAGCAGAGAGATGGGGGACTACGAGCAGTACTTC. It codes for CATSREMGDYEQYF.

This clonotype appeared a single time. The chain employs TRBV29-1 and TRBJ2-7, with D perhaps TRBD1 (6 bases). Deletions cut 5 bases from V and 2 bases from J, with 13 bases between. CDR3 length: 13 amino acids. The V gene's germline CDR1 is SQVTM and CDR2 ANQGSEA. The CDR3 spells CSVLTGNPYEQYF. In nucleotides, the CDR3 is TGCAGCGTTTTGACAGGAAACCCCTACGAGCAGTACTTC.

This clonotype was seen a handful of times. The V and J genes are TRBV7-2 and TRBJ1-5; TRBD1 matches 8 bases. The CDR3 runs 15 residues. The J segment lost 6 bases and the V segment lost 4 bases, leaving 8 bases of the junction unmatched. The germline gives CDR1 SGHTA, CDR2 FQGNSA. The CDR3 bases are TGTGCCAGCAGCTGGGGGCAGGGGGCTGGTCAGCCCCAGCATTTT. Translating it yields CASSWGQGAGQPQHF.

The rearrangement uses TRBV7-6 and TRBJ2-1, with D maybe TRBD2 (5 bases). The CDR3 totals 15 residues. V shed 1 base and J shed 4 bases, with 11 bases lying between them. Per germline, CDR1 SGHVS and CDR2 FNYEAQ. Written as DNA, the CDR3 is TGTGCCAGCAGCTTAGAAGCGGTGAAATACAATGAGCAGTTCTTC. Its translation is CASSLEAVKYNEQFF.

This clonotype came up a few times. The rearrangement joins TRBV11-2 to TRBJ1-1; no clear D. CDR1 is SGHAT, CDR2 FQNNGV, per germline. CDR3 length equals 13 residues. V was cut by 1 base and J by 7 bases, with 10 bases left in between. CDR3 DNA sequence: TGTGCCAGCAGCTTAGGGTGGGGTCTTGAAGCTTTCTTT. Translating it yields CASSLGWGLEAFF.

This sequence joins TRBV11-2 and TRBJ1-2; TRBD1 matches at 7 bases. The CDR3 totals 17 residues. The trim removed 5 bases at V and 4 bases at J, leaving 16 bases unmatched. Per germline, CDR1 SGHAT and CDR2 FQNNGV. The CDR3 reads CASSPMSDRASLYGYTF. In DNA form, the CDR3 reads TGTGCCAGCAGCCCGATGTCAGACAGGGCGTCTCTCTATGGCTACACCTTC. Full variable domain (missing parts from reference TRBV11-2 and TRBJ1-2): EAGVAQSPRYKIIEKRQSVAFWCNPISGHATLYWYQQILGQGPKLLIQFQNNGVVDDSQLPKDRFSAERLKGVDSTLKIQPAKLEDSAVYLCASSPMSDRASLYGYTFGSGTRLTVV.

V usage is TRBV20-1 and J usage is TRBJ1-1, with a tentative D call TRBD1 (5 bases). This CDR3 is 13 amino acids long. Germline V gene data show CDR1 as DFQATT and CDR2 as SNEGSKA (reference sequence). Trimming stripped 5 bases from V and 3 bases from J, with 13 bases between. CDR3: CSAPGILDTEAFF. For the CDR3, the DNA is TGCAGTGCTCCAGGGATTCTGGACACTGAAGCTTTCTTT.

This chain uses TRBV27 with TRBJ1-1; D remains unclear. Trimming removed 2 bases at V and 1 base at J, with 8 bases between. Looked up from germline, CDR1 is MNHEY and CDR2 is SMNVEV (reference sequence). The CDR3 contains 14 residues. CDR3 DNA sequence: TGTGCCAGCAGTTTAAGCTCGTGGAACACTGAAGCTTTCTTT. This codes for CASSLSSWNTEAFF.

The CDR3 sequence: CASSPDRQKQYF. CDR3 nucleotides: TGCGCCAGCAGCCCCGACAGACAAAAGCAGTACTTC. The V and J genes are TRBV4-1 and TRBJ2-7; a weak D match, TRBD1 (5 bases). CDR3 length: 12 amino acids. Germline CDR1 MGHRA, CDR2 YSYEKL. V was pared by 4 bases and J by 8 bases, with 12 bases between.

The CDR3 region is CASMGTGPDEQYF. CDR3 DNA sequence: TGTGCCAGCATGGGAACAGGGCCCGACGAGCAGTACTTC. The gene calls are TRBV27 and TRBJ2-7; possibly TRBD1 for D (6 bases). The V end was cut by 7 bases, the J end by 5 bases, with 15 bases between. Per germline, CDR1 MNHEY and CDR2 SMNVEV (reference sequence). The length of the CDR3 is 13 residues.

V and J are TRBV4-1 and TRBJ1-3; D gene uncertain. The V and J ends lost 0 bases and 2 bases respectively, with 11 bases between them. This CDR3 is built from 16 residues. Germline values: CDR1 MGHRA, CDR2 YSYEKL. The CDR3 here is CASSQDQGGTGNTIYF. In DNA, the CDR3 is TGCGCCAGCAGCCAAGATCAAGGTGGAACTGGAAACACCATATATTTT.

The chain joins TRBV20-1 to TRBJ2-7; TRBD1 is a possible D gene (5 bases). CDR3 length equals 14 residues. Germline CDR1 is DFQATT and CDR2 is SNEGSKA (reference sequence). Deletions cut 1 base from V and 5 bases from J, with 15 bases between. CDR3 in amino acids: CSARGPRETNEQYF. The DNA of the CDR3 is TGCAGTGCTAGAGGCCCCAGGGAAACCAACGAGCAGTACTTC.

The chain couples TRBV12-3 or TRBV12-4 to TRBJ2-7; D might be TRBD1 (6 bases). CDR3 length: 18 amino acids. V shed 1 base and J shed 1 base, with 20 bases lying between them. CDR3 sequence reads: CASSLGQDELFLSYEQYF. CDR3 in DNA: TGTGCCAGCAGTTTAGGACAGGACGAGCTATTTTTGTCCTACGAGCAGTACTTC.

The CDR3 region is CASSVEGSGSFYEQYF. The CDR3 bases are TGTGCCAGCAGCGTAGAGGGTAGCGGGAGTTTTTACGAGCAGTACTTC. This rearrangement joins TRBV9 to TRBJ2-7; the match to TRBD2 covers 9 bases. Germline-derived CDR1 and CDR2 are SGDLS and YYNGEE. The CDR3 runs to 16 residues. V was pared by 0 bases and J by 4 bases, with 8 bases of the junction left unmatched.

This rearrangement joins TRBV30 to TRBJ2-5; 8 bases agree with TRBD2. Germline V gives CDR1 GTSNPN, CDR2 SVGIG (reference sequence). V shed 2 bases, J shed 1 base, and the junction held 6 bases outside the gene matches. This CDR3 comprises 15 residues. The DNA of the CDR3 is TGTGCCTGGAGTTTACTAGCGGCACCCCAAGAGACCCAGTACTTC. Amino acids: CAWSLLAAPQETQYF.

This sequence joins TRBV7-2 and TRBJ2-3; a weak D match, TRBD1 (5 bases). Between the trimmed V and J ends, which lost 4 bases and 2 bases, there was a span of 25 bases. The CDR3 length is 19 residues. CDR1 SGHTA and CDR2 FQGNSA come from the germline V gene. CDR3 nucleotides: TGTGCCAGCAGCTCGCATGGGGCCCTAGACACTGGCTTCACAGATACGCAGTATTTT. This codes for CASSSHGALDTGFTDTQYF. The full variable domain, rest sourced from reference TRBV7-2 and TRBJ2-3, is GAGVSQSPSNKVTEKGKDVELRCDPISGHTALYWYRQSLGQGLEFLIYFQGNSAPDKSGLPSDRFSAERTGGSVSTLTIQRTQQEDSAVYLCASSSHGALDTGFTDTQYFGPGTRLTVL.

The gene calls are TRBV28 and TRBJ2-7; D is perhaps TRBD1 or TRBD2 (5 bases each). There are 14 residues in the CDR3. CDR1 is MDHEN and CDR2 is SYDVKM in the germline V gene. With 5 bases removed from V and 1 base from J, the gap between germline ends came to 12 bases. CDR3 bases: TGTGCCAGCAGTCCCCGGGACGGGTCCTACGAGCAGTACTTC. It yields the protein CASSPRDGSYEQYF.

J is TRBJ1-1 and V is TRBV27; TRBD1 might be the D (6 bases). Germline CDR1 MNHEY, CDR2 SMNVEV (reference sequence). The CDR3 runs to 14 residues. V lost 2 bases and J lost 1, with 8 bases in between. The CDR3 region has the DNA TGTGCCAGCAGTTTAGTGGACAGGAACACTGAAGCTTTCTTT. Translation gives CASSLVDRNTEAFF.

This clonotype appeared a single time. The chain uses TRBV20-1 and TRBJ2-1; the D is unclear. V dropped 0 bases and J dropped 1 base, with 7 bases sitting between them. CDR1 DFQATT and CDR2 SNEGSKA come from the germline V gene (reference sequence). The CDR3 has 14 amino acids. The CDR3 coding sequence is TGCAGTGCTAGAGACCCGGATTCCTACAATGAGCAGTTCTTC. Translation gives CSARDPDSYNEQFF.

This clonotype was seen a handful of times. The chain carries TRBV6-1 and TRBJ2-5, with D tentatively TRBD1 or TRBD2 (5 bases each). The germline gives CDR1 MNHNS, CDR2 SASEGT. The CDR3 contains 15 residues. Trimming cost V 0 bases and J 5 bases, with 13 bases left between them. For the CDR3, the DNA is TGTGCCAGCAGTGAAGCGAATTCAGGGAGCGAGACCCAGTACTTC. Translating gives CASSEANSGSETQYF.

DNA for the CDR3: TGTGCCAGCAGCGCGGGAGCTACCCCTCACGAGCAGTACTTC. The encoded protein is CASSAGATPHEQYF. The rearrangement links TRBV6-5 to TRBJ2-7, with 7 bases that match TRBD2. The CDR3 covers 14 residues. The V segment lost 6 bases and the J segment 5 bases; nucleotides outside the gene matches: 10. Looked up from germline, CDR1 is MNHEY and CDR2 is SVGAGI.